Below, 32 T cell receptor beta chains from the same sample are listed, as sequenced in a study of regulatory T cells in long-lasting Graves disease. Time point denoted: newly diagnosed GD, antithyroid drugs for less than 3 months. Construction of the TCR library relied on RNA isolated from PBMCs. Arm-PCR with iRepertoire HTBI primers amplified the CDR3 regions for these TCR beta libraries. One entry per CDR3 protein, called by TCRdb with MiXCR from the multiplex PCR reads. The sample has about 440,000 distinct CDR3 sequences; about 17% are singletons. These records were also assigned to another study, of T cells in Graves' hyperthyroidism and ophthalmopathy.

Here the sequenced sample was peripheral blood mononuclear cells (PBMCs), taken at new diagnosis, from a patient treated with antithyroid drugs. The receptors stem from a woman in her twenties or thirties with Graves disease.

This clonotype came up a few times. The V call is TRBV20-1, the J call TRBJ1-2; 11 bases fit TRBD1. Losses at the gene ends were 2 bases for V and 4 bases for J; bases not matched to a gene: 6. CDR3 length: 15 residues. CDR1 and CDR2 (germline): DFQATT, SNEGSKA (reference sequence). CDR3 amino acids: CSARSGQGAFYGYTF. CDR3 DNA: TGCAGTGCTAGAAGCGGACAGGGGGCGTTCTATGGCTACACCTTC.

In this sample, this clonotype turned up many times. In DNA, the CDR3 is TGTGCCAGCCATAGGGGCTTGACGCAGTATTTT. Residues: CASHRGLTQYF. The rearrangement uses TRBV28 and TRBJ2-3; a possible D gene is TRBD1 (5 bases). The CDR3 length is 11 residues. V was shortened by 8 bases and J by 9 bases, with 12 bases between the two germline ends. Germline loops: CDR1 MDHEN, CDR2 SYDVKM.

Ten or more counts support this clonotype. This chain links TRBV28 with TRBJ1-1; D is uncertain. The CDR3 has 15 residues. Trimming left V 4 bases short and J 4 bases short, with 16 bases between. The germline gives CDR1 MDHEN, CDR2 SYDVKM. CDR3 nucleotide sequence: TGTGCCAGCAGTTCCCCCCGACCCAATATCACTGAAGCTTTCTTT. Its protein is CASSSPRPNITEAFF.

This clonotype was seen a few times. This chain joins TRBV27 and TRBJ1-2, with 11 positions matching TRBD1. The CDR3 loop spans 15 amino acids. Per germline, CDR1 MNHEY and CDR2 SMNVEV (reference sequence). Trimming cost V 6 bases and J 7 bases; bases outside gene matches: 10. CDR3 residues: CASRGQGVLGCGYTF. CDR3 bases: TGTGCCAGCAGGGGACAGGGGGTCCTGGGCTGTGGCTACACCTTC.

This clonotype was counted at least ten times. V gene TRBV14 combines with J gene TRBJ1-1, with D perhaps TRBD1 (5 bases). The CDR3 contains 16 residues. Germline V gene sequence: CDR1 SGHDN, CDR2 FVKESK. V dropped 4 bases and J dropped 1 base, with 16 bases sitting between them. The CDR3 region is CASSPIPRGSNTEAFF. The CDR3 nucleotides are TGTGCCAGCAGCCCCATACCACGGGGGTCGAACACTGAAGCTTTCTTT.

This clonotype was seen once. Compared with germline, one end of the junction differs, possibly owing to a read error. The V gene is TRBV14, the J gene TRBJ2-7; no clear D gene. In germline, CDR1 is SGHDN, CDR2 FVKESK. The CDR3 is 16 residues long. CDR3 amino acids: CASSRRNRYQPYERYF. The CDR3, as DNA: TGTGCCAGCAGCCGAAGGAACCGTTATCAGCCCTACGAGCGGTACTTC.

This clonotype was recorded at least ten times. The chain carries TRBV20-1 and TRBJ2-1; D perhaps matches TRBD2 (6 bases). The CDR3 loop spans 14 amino acids. The germline V and J ends were trimmed by 2 bases and 7 bases, with 15 bases remaining between them. Germline CDR1 DFQATT, CDR2 SNEGSKA (reference sequence). The CDR3 nucleotides read TGCAGTGCTAGACCGGACCGGGGGATTAATGAGCAGTTCTTC. This sequence encodes CSARPDRGINEQFF.

A few counts support this clonotype. The rearrangement uses TRBV6-1 and TRBJ1-5, with 7 bases matching TRBD1. The CDR3 is 16 residues long. Germline CDR1 reads MNHNS; CDR2 reads SASEGT. V lost 8 bases, J lost 2 bases, and 12 bases stayed unmatched. The CDR3 DNA is TGTGCCAGCGACCCGAAATTGCAGGGGGGCAATCAGCCCCAGCATTTT. Amino acid sequence: CASDPKLQGGNQPQHF.

Many counts were recorded for this clonotype. The chain has TRBV4-1 and TRBJ1-1, with D unclear. Deletions cut 0 bases from V and 0 bases from J, with 8 bases between. This CDR3 spans 15 amino acids. Per the germline V gene, CDR1 is MGHRA and CDR2 is YSYEKL. The DNA of the CDR3 is TGCGCCAGCAGCCAAGAAAAATTCATGAACACTGAAGCTTTCTTT. As protein: CASSQEKFMNTEAFF.

Ten or more counts support this clonotype. This chain uses TRBV28 with TRBJ2-1, with unresolved D. The CDR3 consists of 14 residues. Germline V lookup: CDR1 MDHEN, CDR2 SYDVKM. V gave up 3 bases and J gave up 2 bases, with 8 bases separating them. CDR3: CASSLAATYNEQFF. Here the CDR3 DNA reads TGTGCCAGCAGTTTGGCGGCCACCTACAATGAGCAGTTCTTC.

This clonotype was detected a few times. This chain connects TRBV6-2 or TRBV6-3 to TRBJ2-1; 9 bases line up with TRBD1. Trimming cost V 6 bases and J 9 bases; bases outside gene matches: 6. The V gene's germline CDR1 is MNHEY and CDR2 SVGEGT. The length of the CDR3 is 13 residues. CDR3: CASRQGARVEQFF. The CDR3 bases are TGTGCCAGCAGACAGGGGGCGCGGGTTGAGCAGTTCTTC.

This clonotype came up a few times. CDR3 DNA: TGTGCCAGCAGTCACGCCCAGGGGGGGCGATTTAGGGACTATGGCTACACCTTC. It specifies CASSHAQGGRFRDYGYTF. The rearrangement uses TRBV7-2 and TRBJ1-2, with 7 positions matching TRBD1. The CDR3 runs to 18 residues. Germline V gene data show CDR1 as SGHTA and CDR2 as FQGNSA. The ends lost 6 bases at V and 3 bases at J; junction bases unmatched: 19.

The chain has TRBV6-1 and TRBJ1-3, with a possible D match to TRBD1 (5 bases). CDR1 MNHNS and CDR2 SASEGT come from the germline V gene. V gave up 5 bases and J gave up 2 bases, with 16 bases separating them. The CDR3 is 16 residues long. CDR3 nucleotides: TGTGCCAGCAGTCAACTTAGCAGGGTGGCTGGAAACACCATATATTTT. Amino acids: CASSQLSRVAGNTIYF.

The rearrangement joins TRBV11-2 to TRBJ1-5; D not resolved. CDR3 length: 12 residues. Germline V CDR1 and CDR2: SGHAT, FQNNGV. The V and J ends lost 1 base and 7 bases respectively, with 5 bases between them. The CDR3 loop is CASSLGVQPQHF. For the CDR3, the DNA is TGTGCCAGCAGCTTAGGGGTGCAGCCCCAGCATTTT.

This sequence joins TRBV15 and TRBJ1-4; D not resolved. From germline, CDR1 is LNHNV and CDR2 YYDKDF (reference sequence). This CDR3 has 13 amino acids. The V end was cut by 8 bases, the J end by 6 bases, with 13 bases between. The DNA for the CDR3 is TGTGCCACCTCCTCTTACGGGGATGAAAAACTGTTTTTT. This translates into CATSSYGDEKLFF.

This clonotype appeared a few times. The chain carries TRBV7-9 and TRBJ2-6; possibly TRBD2 for D (6 bases). Germline values: CDR1 SEHNR, CDR2 FQNEAQ (reference sequence). V lost 2 bases, J lost 0 bases, and 17 bases lay in between. The CDR3 is 19 residues long. The DNA for the CDR3 is TGTGCCAGCAGCTTAACATGGCGGGGTAGTGGCTCTGGGGCCAACGTCCTGACTTTC. Its protein product is CASSLTWRGSGSGANVLTF.

This clonotype was seen many times. The V and J genes are TRBV5-1 and TRBJ1-2; D call uncertain. This CDR3 contains 14 residues. Per germline, CDR1 SGHRS and CDR2 YFSETQ. V was trimmed by 0 bases and J by 2 bases, leaving 8 bases between them. The CDR3 nucleotides read TGCGCCAGCAGCTTGGGGACGGACAACTATGGCTACACCTTC. Amino acid sequence: CASSLGTDNYGYTF.

V is TRBV7-9 and J is TRBJ2-5; 8 positions agree with TRBD1. The trim removed 5 bases at V and 0 bases at J, leaving 11 bases unmatched. Germline values: CDR1 SEHNR, CDR2 FQNEAQ (reference sequence). The CDR3 has 17 amino acids. The CDR3 sequence is CASSDDWTGRYQETQYF. CDR3 nucleotide sequence: TGTGCCAGCAGCGATGATTGGACAGGGCGCTACCAAGAGACCCAGTACTTC.

V is TRBV27 and J is TRBJ1-5; a possible D gene is TRBD1 (6 bases). Trimming removed 4 bases from V and 4 bases from J, with 11 bases in between. From germline, CDR1 is MNHEY and CDR2 SMNVEV (reference sequence). The CDR3 consists of 14 residues. In DNA form, the CDR3 reads TGTGCCAGCAGTTCGGCAGGGGAGAATCAGCCCCAGCATTTT. Translation gives CASSSAGENQPQHF.

Comment on this clonotype: The junction does not match germline at one end; this may be a read error. The chain has TRBV6-2 or TRBV6-3 and TRBJ2-5, with TRBD2 matching 11 bases. This CDR3 is built from 19 residues. CDR1 MNHEY and CDR2 SVGEGT come from the germline V gene. This CDR3 reads CTSSNDETSGALVQETQYF. The DNA of the CDR3 is TGTACCAGCAGCAACGACGAGACTAGCGGGGCTTTGGTCCAAGAGACCCAGTACTTC.

The V gene is TRBV4-3, the J gene TRBJ2-1, with a tentative D call TRBD1 (7 bases). This CDR3 spans 15 amino acids. Germline CDR1 and CDR2: LGHNA and YSLEER. The germline V and J ends were trimmed by 3 bases and 8 bases, with 17 bases remaining between them. The CDR3 is CASSQRGLASHEQFF. CDR3 DNA sequence: TGCGCCAGCAGCCAGAGGGGGCTAGCGAGCCATGAGCAGTTCTTC.

This clonotype was found many times. The chain employs TRBV6-9 and TRBJ2-1; 8 bases match TRBD2. J was trimmed by 7 bases and V by 1 base; bases with no gene match: 15. The CDR3 contains 18 residues. The germline CDR1 and CDR2 sequences are MNHGY and SVAAGI. CDR3: CASSYFLGSSGSRNEQFF. In DNA form, the CDR3 reads TGTGCCAGCAGTTATTTTCTCGGCTCCAGCGGGAGTAGGAATGAGCAGTTCTTC.

This clonotype was counted at least ten times. V and J are TRBV20-1 and TRBJ2-7; D not resolved. Germline-derived CDR1 and CDR2 are DFQATT and SNEGSKA (reference sequence). Trimming shortened V by 6 bases and J by 7 bases, and 13 bases separated the two germline ends. This CDR3 spans 11 amino acids. CDR3 region: CSALRPGEQYF. The CDR3 DNA reads TGCAGTGCCCTACGCCCTGGGGAGCAGTACTTC.

This clonotype has at least ten counts. This chain joins TRBV28 and TRBJ2-7; 8 positions agree with TRBD2. The CDR3 has 15 residues. V dropped 6 bases and J dropped 4; count of bases not matched to a gene: 11. Germline V lookup: CDR1 MDHEN, CDR2 SYDVKM. The CDR3 is CASRPPGGLGYEQYF. As DNA, the CDR3 is TGTGCCAGCAGGCCCCCGGGGGGGTTGGGTTACGAGCAGTACTTC.

A note on this clonotype: A much bigger clone sits one base away, suggesting this may be a read error. V usage is TRBV28 and J usage is TRBJ2-2; the D gene could be TRBD1 or TRBD2 (6 bases each). Germline V gives CDR1 MDHEN, CDR2 SYDVKM. CDR3 length equals 16 residues. V dropped 4 bases and J dropped 6 bases, with 18 bases sitting between them. The CDR3 DNA is TGTGCCAGCAGTTCAAGGACAGCGGCGGGGTCCGGGGAGCTGTTTTTT. Its translation: CASSSRTAAGSGELFF.

This clonotype turned up a few times. The chain uses TRBV20-1 and TRBJ1-2, with 11 bases lining up with TRBD1. The V and J ends lost 0 bases and 7 bases, in that order; junction bases with no gene match: 7. CDR3 length: 15 amino acids. Germline assignment: CDR1 DFQATT and CDR2 SNEGSKA (reference sequence). CDR3 nucleotide sequence: TGCAGTGCTAGAGATCTGGGACAGGGGGTACTTGGCTACACCTTC. Its translation is CSARDLGQGVLGYTF.

This clonotype has a count of ten or more. This chain joins TRBV2 and TRBJ2-1; TRBD1 matches 7 bases. The germline CDR1 and CDR2 sequences are SNHLY and FYNNEI. This CDR3 is built from 15 residues. The V gene end was trimmed by 5 bases and the J gene end by 3 bases; junction bases not matched to a gene: 7. DNA for the CDR3: TGTGCCAGCAGTCGGGGACAGCCCGGCTACAATGAGCAGTTCTTC. Translating gives CASSRGQPGYNEQFF. The entire variable domain, with the rest obtained from reference TRBV2 and TRBJ2-1, is as follows: EPEVTQTPSHQVTQMGQEVILRCVPISNHLYFYWYRQILGQKVEFLVSFYNNEISEKSEIFDDQFSVERPDGSNFTLKIRSTKLEDSAMYFCASSRGQPGYNEQFFGPGTRLTVL.

CDR3: CASSVRGQGASGSRETQYF. The DNA for the CDR3 is TGTGCCAGCAGCGTAAGGGGCCAGGGGGCATCGGGAAGTCGAGAGACCCAGTACTTC. The chain employs TRBV9 and TRBJ2-5, with TRBD1 identical over 8 bases. J lost 4 bases, V lost 1 base, and 18 bases had no gene match. CDR3 length equals 19 residues. Per germline, CDR1 SGDLS and CDR2 YYNGEE.

This clonotype has only a few counts. The rearrangement joins TRBV30 to TRBJ2-1; 9 bases are a match to TRBD2. There are 14 residues in the CDR3. The trim removed 4 bases at V and 0 bases at J, leaving 1 base unmatched. Germline V gives CDR1 GTSNPN, CDR2 SVGIG (reference sequence). The CDR3 protein is CAWKTSGSYNEQFF. Here the CDR3 DNA reads TGTGCCTGGAAGACTAGCGGCTCCTACAATGAGCAGTTCTTC. The full variable domain, with the rest looked up from reference TRBV30 and TRBJ2-1, is SQTIHQWPATLVQPVGSPLSLECTVEGTSNPNLYWYRQAAGRGLQLLFYSVGIGQISSEVPQNLSASRPQDRQFILSSKKLLLSDSGFYLCAWKTSGSYNEQFFGPGTRLTVL.

This clonotype was detected ten times or more. Given a much more abundant clone one base away, this may be a read error. The final CDR3 position lacks the conserved phenylalanine or tryptophan, pointing to a likely read error. The chain uses TRBV11-2 and TRBJ1-1; a weak D match, TRBD1 (5 bases). V lost 5 bases to trimming and J lost 0 bases, with 10 bases between them. CDR1 SGHAT and CDR2 FQNNGV come from the germline V gene. This CDR3 is built from 14 residues. The DNA for the CDR3 is TGTGCCAGCAGCCGGTGGGGGATGAACACTGAAGCTTTCTCT. Translating gives CASSRWGMNTEAFS.

This clonotype appeared many times. The rearrangement joins TRBV7-6 to TRBJ2-1; D is unclear. The germline V and J ends were trimmed by 4 bases and 8 bases, with 15 bases remaining between them. Per the germline V gene, CDR1 is SGHVS and CDR2 is FNYEAQ. This CDR3 comprises 14 residues. CDR3 amino acids: CASSSGIGVYEQFF. DNA for the CDR3: TGTGCCAGCAGCTCAGGCATTGGGGTCTATGAGCAGTTCTTC. Complete variable domain (other parts from reference TRBV7-6 and TRBJ2-1): GAGVSQSPRYKVTKRGQDVALRCDPISGHVSLYWYRQALGQGPEFLTYFNYEAQQDKSGLPNDRFSAERPEGSISTLTIQRTEQRDSAMYRCASSSGIGVYEQFFGPGTRLTVL.

The rearrangement uses TRBV7-2 and TRBJ1-4; 9 bases agree with TRBD1. This CDR3 is 13 amino acids long. CDR1 is SGHTA, CDR2 FQGNSA, per germline. The ends lost 3 bases at V and 8 bases at J; junction bases unmatched: 1. The CDR3 region is CASSFGTGEKLFF. The CDR3 DNA reads as TGTGCCAGCAGCTTTGGGACAGGGGAAAAACTGTTTTTT.